Listed here are 10 T cell receptor beta chains from one sample, sequenced in a study of blood T cell repertoires in COVID-19. The table came from immunoSEQ multiplex PCR; TCRdb's copy has only in-frame clones and leaves some out. Altogether 350,000 to 400,000 clones are present, 75% to 90% being singletons, with the ten largest covering approximately 1%. The sample comprised PBMCs or T cells enriched from blood (not recorded which). These receptors all stem from a young man who had recovered from COVID-19.

The genes are TRBV29-1 and TRBJ1-2, with TRBD1 matching 8 bases. The germline V gene encodes CDR1 SQVTM and CDR2 ANQGSEA. Trimming cost V 3 bases and J 2 bases; bases outside gene matches: 14. This CDR3 is 17 amino acids long. DNA for the CDR3: TGCAGCGTTGACCCCCGACAGGGGAGTGTATACAACTATGGCTACACCTTC. It is translated as CSVDPRQGSVYNYGYTF. Looking up the rest from reference TRBV29-1 and TRBJ1-2 gives the full variable domain: SAVISQKPSRDICQRGTSLTIQCQVDSQVTMMFWYRQQPGQSLTLIATANQGSEATYESGFVIDKFPISRPNLTFSTLTVSNMSPEDSSIYLCSVDPRQGSVYNYGYTFGSGTRLTVV.

The V gene is TRBV4-3, the J gene TRBJ1-3; a weak D match, TRBD1 (5 bases). Germline V gene data show CDR1 as LGHNA and CDR2 as YSLEER. This CDR3 spans 14 amino acids. Between the trimmed V and J ends, which lost 1 base and 2 bases, there was a span of 6 bases. The CDR3 region is CASSQAGTGNTIYF. CDR3 in DNA: TGCGCCAGCAGCCAAGCAGGGACTGGAAACACCATATATTTT.

The gene calls are TRBV19 and TRBJ2-2; 9 positions agree with TRBD1. The trim removed 4 bases at V and 7 bases at J, leaving 7 bases unmatched. Germline V gene lookup returns CDR1 LNHDA and CDR2 SQIVND (reference sequence). The CDR3 consists of 15 residues. CDR3 in DNA: TGTGCCAGTAGTAAGAACAGGGGGCAGGTCGGGGAGCTGTTTTTT. Translation gives CASSKNRGQVGELFF.

This clone was found a few times. The CDR3 nucleotides read TGTGCCAGCAGCCCCGACGCAGGGGGCTATGGCTACACCTTC. It yields the protein CASSPDAGGYGYTF. The chain uses TRBV9 and TRBJ1-2, with 7 bases identical to TRBD1. The germline gives CDR1 SGDLS, CDR2 YYNGEE. V was pared by 4 bases and J by 4 bases, with 7 bases of the junction left unmatched. The CDR3 is 14 amino acids.

This clone was seen just once. V is TRBV7-3 and J is TRBJ1-1, with no clear D. Germline CDR1 and CDR2: SGHTA and FQGTGA. Between the trimmed V and J ends, which lost 4 bases and 4 bases, there was a span of 10 bases. This CDR3 region has 13 residues. In DNA, the CDR3 is TGTGCCAGCAGCTCCCAAACGGGCACTGAAGCTTTCTTT. It encodes CASSSQTGTEAFF.

This clone occurred once. The rearrangement joins TRBV7-9 to TRBJ2-2; D uncertain. Trimming removed 5 bases at V and 5 bases at J, with 15 bases between. Germline values: CDR1 SEHNR, CDR2 FQNEAQ (reference sequence). The CDR3 has 15 amino acids. This CDR3 reads CASSQKIEYTGELFF. The CDR3 DNA reads as TGTGCCAGCAGCCAAAAGATCGAGTATACCGGGGAGCTGTTTTTT.

The DNA of the CDR3 is TGTGCCAGCAGCCAAGGAACAGGGGGCCTCAAGTACTTC. Translating gives CASSQGTGGLKYF. The J gene is TRBJ2-7, the V gene TRBV14, with 9 bases aligning to TRBD1. The CDR3 extends over 13 amino acids. V lost 1 base to trimming and J lost 11 bases; unmatched junction nucleotides: 6. The germline V gene has CDR1 SGHDN and CDR2 FVKESK.

This clone appeared a single time. The same CDR3 also results from other DNA sequences found in this sample. This chain links TRBV15 with TRBJ2-7; tentative D call: TRBD1 (5 bases). This CDR3 region has 15 residues. With 3 bases removed from V and 2 bases from J, the gap between germline ends came to 14 bases. Germline V lookup: CDR1 LNHNV, CDR2 YYDKDF (reference sequence). CDR3 region: CATSRAGTGAYEQYF. The DNA of the CDR3 is TGTGCCACCAGCAGGGCCGGCACAGGAGCCTACGAGCAGTACTTC.

This sequence joins TRBV9 and TRBJ2-7, with TRBD2 matching over 9 bases. Trimming at V came to 0 bases and at J to 3 bases, leaving 4 bases not matched to a gene. Germline V CDR1 and CDR2: SGDLS, YYNGEE. CDR3 length equals 15 residues. Written as DNA, the CDR3 is TGTGCCAGCAGCGTAGTCCCTAGCGGGGACTACGAGCAGTACTTC. Its translation: CASSVVPSGDYEQYF.

V usage is TRBV7-2 and J usage is TRBJ1-4; TRBD1 might be the D (6 bases). Germline-derived CDR1 and CDR2 are SGHTA and FQGNSA. CDR3 length: 16 amino acids. V was trimmed by 5 bases and J by 0 bases, leaving 13 bases between them. The CDR3 loop reads CASSPRTVATNEKLFF. The CDR3 DNA sequence: TGTGCCAGCAGCCCCCGGACAGTCGCAACTAATGAAAAACTGTTTTTT.